A single sample is the source of the 22 T cell receptor beta chains below, sequenced in a study of T cell responses to AZD1222 COVID-19 vaccine. TCRdb's table, derived via immunoSEQ multiplex PCR, lists solely in-frame clones and lacks some. The data show roughly 53,000 clones, approximately 84% seen once. The sample in question was peripheral blood, obtained on day 0 of AZD1222 vaccination. The receptors derive from an adult in good health.

V gene TRBV7-3 combines with J gene TRBJ2-1; D is possibly TRBD2 (7 bases). V was pared by 2 bases and J by 8 bases, with 16 bases between. This CDR3 has 15 amino acids. The V gene's germline CDR1 is SGHTA and CDR2 FQGTGA. The CDR3 here is CASSLGGGSLYEQFF. The CDR3 region has the DNA TGTGCCAGCAGCTTAGGGGGCGGGAGCCTCTATGAGCAGTTCTTC.

The chain carries TRBV7-3 and TRBJ1-1, with D tentatively TRBD1 (5 bases). V dropped 4 bases and J dropped 1 base, with 13 bases sitting between them. The germline CDR1 and CDR2 sequences are SGHTA and FQGTGA. The CDR3 spans 15 residues. The CDR3 loop is CASSSVGRPNTEAFF. CDR3 in DNA: TGTGCCAGCAGCTCTGTGGGACGGCCGAACACTGAAGCTTTCTTT.

The chain has TRBV30 and TRBJ1-4; no clear D. The germline V and J ends were trimmed by 2 bases and 0 bases, with 7 bases remaining between them. The V gene's germline CDR1 is GTSNPN and CDR2 SVGIG (reference sequence). The CDR3 runs to 14 residues. DNA of the CDR3: TGTGCCTGGAGTACAGAAACAACTAATGAAAAACTGTTTTTT. This codes for CAWSTETTNEKLFF.

The V gene is TRBV19, the J gene TRBJ1-3; unclear D gene. The V gene's germline CDR1 is LNHDA and CDR2 SQIVND (reference sequence). The CDR3 has 17 amino acids. Trimming stripped 3 bases from V and 1 base from J, with 16 bases between. The DNA for the CDR3 is TGTGCCAGTAGTATCCCGGGCGAGGCGCGGTCTGGAAACACCATATATTTT. It yields the protein CASSIPGEARSGNTIYF.

The count of this clone is one. This chain connects TRBV7-9 to TRBJ1-1, with D uncertain. V shed 5 bases and J shed 7 bases, with 17 bases lying between them. The CDR3 totals 14 residues. The germline V gene has CDR1 SEHNR and CDR2 FQNEAQ (reference sequence). DNA for the CDR3: TGTGCCAGCAGCCCTCGGGCCTATCCCAGTGAAGCTTTCTTT. It encodes CASSPRAYPSEAFF.

V is TRBV6-5 and J is TRBJ2-5, with a weak D call TRBD1 (6 bases). The ends were cut back, 6 bases at V and 4 bases at J, with 12 bases in the middle. The CDR3 is 13 amino acids. Germline CDR1 and CDR2: MNHEY and SVGAGI. The CDR3 DNA reads TGTGCCAGCAGGGGCCCAGGGGTAGAGACCCAGTACTTC. It is translated as CASRGPGVETQYF.

A single count supports this clone. The chain has TRBV9 and TRBJ2-3, with 14 bases that match TRBD2. This CDR3 is built from 17 residues. V shed 4 bases and J 3 bases; nucleotides not matched to a gene: 7. Germline V gene sequence: CDR1 SGDLS, CDR2 YYNGEE. CDR3 region: CASSFGTSGRGTDTQYF. In DNA, the CDR3 is TGTGCCAGCAGCTTTGGGACTAGCGGGAGAGGTACAGATACGCAGTATTTT. Full variable domain (missing parts from reference TRBV9 and TRBJ2-3): DSGVTQTPKHLITATGQRVTLRCSPRSGDLSVYWYQQSLDQGLQFLIQYYNGEERAKGNILERFSAQQFPDLHSELNLSSLELGDSALYFCASSFGTSGRGTDTQYFGPGTRLTVL.

The V and J genes are TRBV3-1 (or the pseudogene TRBV3-2) and TRBJ1-1, with TRBD1 matching over 8 bases. The CDR3 contains 15 residues. The germline CDR1 and CDR2 sequences are LGHDT and YNNKEL (reference sequence). The V and J ends lost 4 bases and 1 base, in that order; junction bases with no gene match: 5. Here the CDR3 reads CASSLGQAGNTEAFF. In DNA, the CDR3 is TGTGCCAGCAGCCTGGGACAGGCCGGGAACACTGAAGCTTTCTTT.

The rearrangement joins TRBV12-5 to TRBJ1-1; D gene unclear. The germline V and J ends were trimmed by 6 bases and 3 bases, with 14 bases remaining between them. The germline CDR1 and CDR2 sequences are LGHNT and FRNRAP. There are 14 residues in the CDR3. CDR3 protein: CASGISVADTEAFF. The CDR3 DNA sequence: TGTGCTAGTGGAATCAGTGTGGCGGACACTGAAGCTTTCTTT.

This clone was counted once. This chain connects TRBV6-5 to TRBJ2-3; 9 positions match TRBD2. Unmatched junction bases numbered 3, after V lost 4 bases and J lost 1 base. CDR3 size: 15 residues. CDR1 MNHEY and CDR2 SVGAGI come from the germline V gene. CDR3 region: CASSFRLAGTDTQYF. The CDR3 DNA sequence: TGTGCCAGCAGTTTCAGACTAGCGGGCACAGATACGCAGTATTTT.

The chain couples TRBV9 to TRBJ1-6, with D possibly TRBD1 on 5 matching bases. Trimming stripped 2 bases from V and 8 bases from J, with 11 bases between. The CDR3 consists of 14 residues. Germline V gene data show CDR1 as SGDLS and CDR2 as YYNGEE. This CDR3 is CASSVLWGDSPLHF. In DNA, the CDR3 is TGTGCCAGCAGCGTGCTGTGGGGGGATTCACCCCTCCACTTT.

The genes are TRBV9 and TRBJ2-1, with TRBD1 matching over 7 bases. Trimming cost V 4 bases and J 1 base; bases outside gene matches: 5. The germline V gene encodes CDR1 SGDLS and CDR2 YYNGEE. This CDR3 comprises 15 residues. The CDR3 loop reads CASSTDRMSYNEQFF. The CDR3 region has the DNA TGTGCCAGCAGCACGGACAGGATGTCCTACAATGAGCAGTTCTTC.

This chain joins TRBV12-3 or TRBV12-4 and TRBJ1-1, with 7 positions matching TRBD1. The CDR3 is 13 residues long. The J segment lost 5 bases and the V segment lost 6 bases, leaving 6 bases of the junction unmatched. Written as DNA, the CDR3 is TGTGCCAGCAGACATACAGGGGTTACTGAAGCTTTCTTT. It is translated as CASRHTGVTEAFF.

V usage is TRBV19 and J usage is TRBJ1-5, with TRBD1 as a possible D gene (5 bases). The CDR3 totals 17 residues. V was trimmed by 1 base and J by 2 bases, leaving 15 bases between them. CDR1 LNHDA and CDR2 SQIVND come from the germline V gene (reference sequence). The CDR3 spells CASSIGGGRQRNQPQHF. CDR3 nucleotide sequence: TGTGCCAGTAGTATAGGAGGAGGAAGACAGCGCAATCAGCCCCAGCATTTT.

V and J are TRBV6-5 and TRBJ2-5; TRBD1 agrees at 7 bases. This CDR3 spans 15 amino acids. V dropped 6 bases and J dropped 1; count of bases not matched to a gene: 8. CDR1 and CDR2 (germline): MNHEY, SVGAGI. CDR3 DNA sequence: TGTGCCAGCAGCGCGAACCGGGACAGCCAAGAGACCCAGTACTTC. Protein product: CASSANRDSQETQYF.

The chain employs TRBV20-1 and TRBJ2-5, with no clear D. CDR1 and CDR2 (germline): DFQATT, SNEGSKA (reference sequence). Trimming left V 3 bases short and J 5 bases short, with 13 bases between. The CDR3 has 13 residues. This chain's CDR3 is CSASFRARETQYF. The CDR3 DNA reads TGCAGTGCTAGTTTTCGGGCTCGGGAGACCCAGTACTTC.

The chain is built from TRBV23-1 and TRBJ2-3, with D maybe TRBD2 (7 bases). TRBV23-1 is assigned to the ORF class and has an uncertain function. The ends were cut back, 8 bases at V and 5 bases at J, with 20 bases in the middle. The CDR3 is 15 amino acids. The CDR3 nucleotides read TGCGCCAGCGGGGGGGGCAGCCTCCACAGAGATACGCAGTATTTT. It codes for CASGGGSLHRDTQYF.

The J gene is TRBJ1-1, the V gene TRBV28; 7 nucleotides match TRBD1. CDR3 length equals 14 residues. The germline V gene has CDR1 MDHEN and CDR2 SYDVKM. After removal of 5 bases from V and 6 bases from J, the junction contained 9 bases not matched to a gene. The CDR3 sequence: CASSGGGAKAEAFF. DNA for the CDR3: TGTGCCAGCAGTGGAGGGGGCGCGAAGGCTGAAGCTTTCTTT.

This chain uses TRBV5-1 with TRBJ1-5; maybe TRBD1 (6 bases). Germline values: CDR1 SGHRS, CDR2 YFSETQ. V was pared by 4 bases and J by 0 bases, with 8 bases between. The CDR3 consists of 14 residues. The CDR3 DNA follows: TGCGCCAGCAGCGTGGACAGTAGCAATCAGCCCCAGCATTTT. It is translated as CASSVDSSNQPQHF.

V gene TRBV19 combines with J gene TRBJ2-1; D is perhaps TRBD1 (6 bases). Between the trimmed V and J ends, which lost 4 bases and 10 bases, there was a span of 17 bases. The CDR3 has 14 amino acids. Germline assignment: CDR1 LNHDA and CDR2 SQIVND (reference sequence). The CDR3 here is CASSKKKIDREQFF. The CDR3 DNA reads as TGTGCCAGTAGTAAGAAGAAGATTGACAGGGAGCAGTTCTTC.

The V and J genes are TRBV3-1 (or the pseudogene TRBV3-2) and TRBJ1-2; no definite D call. Germline V gene data show CDR1 as LGHDT and CDR2 as YNNKEL (reference sequence). This CDR3 region has 14 residues. Deletions cut 4 bases from V and 4 bases from J, with 13 bases between. Written as DNA, the CDR3 is TGTGCCAGCAGCCTCCGGACCGTGGTCTATGGCTACACCTTC. It codes for CASSLRTVVYGYTF.

Concerning this clone: This specimen includes other DNA sequences encoding the same CDR3. V usage is TRBV12-3 or TRBV12-4 and J usage is TRBJ1-2; weak D call: TRBD1 (6 bases). Trimming cost V 3 bases and J 5 bases, with 10 bases left between them. CDR3 length: 13 amino acids. The chain's CDR3 is CASSLGQGYGYTF. CDR3 bases: TGTGCCAGCAGTTTGGGGCAGGGGTATGGCTACACCTTC.